This T cell receptor beta chain was captured by sequencing in a study of shared clonotypes between healthy human individuals. Study observations and caveats: Relative to their counterparts shared across all four donors, non-shared clonotypes exhibited diminished generation probabilities.

This table comes from immunoSEQ multiplex PCR, and its TCRdb copy is limited to in-frame clones, with some not included. This sample carries roughly 810,000 clones, just over 95% of them seen once, and the ten largest clones take over 0.2%. Naive CD8 cells lacked CD45RO and underwent positive selection for CCR7, leaving out terminally differentiated effector memory CD45RA+ cells. Comments on this clone: The antigen is undetermined.

Specimen: naive CD8+ T cells sorted from blood. The receptor comes from a young man in good health.

This CDR3 is CASSPTSGGRGYEQYF. CDR3 DNA sequence: TGTGCCAGCAGTCCCACTTCGGGCGGGAGAGGCTACGAGCAGTACTTC. The V call is TRBV27, the J call TRBJ2-7; 7 bases map to TRBD2. Germline lookup yields CDR1 MNHEY and CDR2 SMNVEV (reference sequence). V lost 5 bases, J lost 3 bases, and 13 bases stayed unmatched. This CDR3 region has 16 residues.